This paragraph reports one TCR beta chain. Antigen unknown. RNA was extracted with the RNeasy kit, and a quantity of roughly 0.5 to 1 ug was reverse transcribed using random hexamers. Amplification of the TCR beta CDR3 was carried out by immunoSEQ multiplex PCR, which spanned a total of 54 Vbeta and 13 Jbeta segments. TCRdb independently ran MiXCR on the immunoSEQ multiplex PCR reads; one entry per CDR3 protein. The table has 150,000 to 200,000 distinct CDR3 sequences, roughly 95% seen once. The record originates from a study of CD8 T cells in Susac syndrome. Whole-study results and caveats: As acknowledged by the study, its TCR sequencing and HLA analysis included a relatively small number of individuals.

Germline lookup yields CDR1 MDHEN and CDR2 SYDVKM. This CDR3 has 13 residues. With 8 bases removed from V and 3 bases from J, the gap between germline ends came to 14 bases. Sequencing targeted TCR beta in T cells from blood (CD8+ and CD4+). Negative isolation was applied to CD8+ and CD4+ T cells, and FACS enrichment was applied to TEMRA cells. The chain combines TRBV28 with TRBJ2-7; the D gene is possibly TRBD2 (5 bases). Specimen: CD4+ T cells from PBMCs. The clonotype was recovered from a human donor in good health. The CDR3 region has the DNA TGTGCCAGCTACGAGTCCGCGGGCTACGAGCAGTACTTC. Its protein product is CASYESAGYEQYF.